The 21 T cell receptor beta chains presented below share a single source sample, sequenced in a study of beta chain features in type 1 diabetes. TCRB transcripts that were expressed got sequenced, as all of the isolated RNA had been reverse transcribed. Clones were read by immunoSEQ multiplex PCR, and TCRdb kept only the in-frame ones, dropping some. In the table there are around 240,000 clones, 9% to 10% of which are singletons. The sample consisted of naive CD4+ T cells from blood. These receptors all stem from a woman aged 18 to 35 in good health.

The chain has TRBV7-2 and TRBJ2-2, with D tentatively TRBD2 (5 bases). Germline V lookup: CDR1 SGHTA, CDR2 FQGNSA. The CDR3 runs to 14 residues. V gave up 1 base and J gave up 2 bases, with 5 bases separating them. The CDR3 protein is CASSLGLNTGELFF. As DNA, the CDR3 is TGTGCCAGCAGCTTAGGACTAAACACCGGGGAGCTGTTTTTT.

This clone has more than one count but fewer than ten. The chain employs TRBV28 and TRBJ2-7; D gene unclear. V was clipped by 10 bases and J by 4 bases, with 14 bases between them. The CDR3 is 12 amino acids. The V gene's germline CDR1 is MDHEN and CDR2 SYDVKM. The chain's CDR3 is CATYELEYEQYF. The DNA for the CDR3 is TGTGCCACCTACGAACTTGAGTACGAGCAGTACTTC. The variable domain in full, with the rest retrieved from reference TRBV28 and TRBJ2-7, is DVKVTQSSRYLVKRTGEKVFLECVQDMDHENMFWYRQDPGLGLRLIYFSYDVKMKEKGDIPEGYSVSREKKERFSLILESASTNQTSMYLCATYELEYEQYFGPGTRLTVT.

This clone occurred many times. The chain has TRBV29-1 and TRBJ1-1; possible D gene TRBD1, 6 bases. V was pared by 7 bases and J by 4 bases, with 13 bases between. Germline V gene data show CDR1 as SQVTM and CDR2 as ANQGSEA. CDR3 size: 12 residues. The chain's CDR3 is CSGRGALTEAFF. CDR3 nucleotide sequence: TGCAGCGGTCGGGGGGCACTCACTGAAGCTTTCTTT. Full variable domain (missing parts from reference TRBV29-1 and TRBJ1-1): SAVISQKPSRDICQRGTSLTIQCQVDSQVTMMFWYRQQPGQSLTLIATANQGSEATYESGFVIDKFPISRPNLTFSTLTVSNMSPEDSSIYLCSGRGALTEAFFGQGTRLTVV.

The CDR3 DNA sequence: TGTGCCAGCAGCTTTAACATGGGCAGGGAAGGTGGCTACACCTTC. Residues: CASSFNMGREGGYTF. The genes are TRBV7-2 and TRBJ1-2, with a possible D match to TRBD1 (5 bases). Germline V lookup: CDR1 SGHTA, CDR2 FQGNSA. This CDR3 is built from 15 residues. Trimming shortened V by 3 bases and J by 7 bases, and 18 bases separated the two germline ends.

The chain has TRBV5-6 and TRBJ2-3, with D uncertain. Germline loops: CDR1 SGHDT, CDR2 YYEEEE. CDR3 length: 15 residues. The V and J ends lost 1 base and 1 base respectively, with 10 bases between them. DNA for the CDR3: TGTGCCAGCAGCTTGTGGTTGTCAGGCACAGATACGCAGTATTTT. As protein: CASSLWLSGTDTQYF.

The V and J genes are TRBV2 and TRBJ1-5; 8 nucleotides match TRBD1. The CDR3 spans 15 residues. The J segment lost 2 bases and the V segment lost 6 bases, leaving 6 bases of the junction unmatched. Germline CDR1 and CDR2: SNHLY and FYNNEI. The CDR3 nucleotides read TGTGCCAGCAGGGACGGACAGGGTGGCAATCAGCCCCAGCATTTT. It is translated as CASRDGQGGNQPQHF. Filled out from reference TRBV2 and TRBJ1-5, the complete variable domain reads EPEVTQTPSHQVTQMGQEVILRCVPISNHLYFYWYRQILGQKVEFLVSFYNNEISEKSEIFDDQFSVERPDGSNFTLKIRSTKLEDSAMYFCASRDGQGGNQPQHFGDGTRLSIL.

This clone was counted only a few times. The gene calls are TRBV12-5 and TRBJ2-1, with a possible D match to TRBD1 (6 bases). V was clipped by 0 bases and J by 9 bases, with 9 bases between them. The CDR3 loop spans 13 amino acids. Germline V gene lookup returns CDR1 LGHNT and CDR2 FRNRAP. The CDR3: CASGLVLGAEQFF. In DNA, the CDR3 is TGTGCTAGTGGTTTGGTACTGGGGGCTGAGCAGTTCTTC.

This clone was detected only once. The rearrangement links TRBV4-1 to TRBJ2-7, with 12 bases identical to TRBD2. Germline loops: CDR1 MGHRA, CDR2 YSYEKL. The CDR3 is made up of 16 amino acids. J gave up 12 bases and V 0 bases, and 12 bases lay outside the gene matches. CDR3 loop: CASSQDPGTSGSRGYF. The CDR3 DNA follows: TGCGCCAGCAGCCAAGACCCCGGGACTAGCGGGTCCCGGGGGTACTTC.

CDR3 nucleotide sequence: TGTGCCAGCAGCCTCCGTAGGACTAGTTACAATGAGCAGTTCTTC. Protein sequence: CASSLRRTSYNEQFF. V is TRBV5-6 and J is TRBJ2-1, with 7 bases identical to TRBD2. After removal of 4 bases from V and 4 bases from J, the junction contained 8 bases not matched to a gene. Germline CDR1 reads SGHDT; CDR2 reads YYEEEE. The CDR3 contains 15 residues.

This clone was counted only a few times. The chain couples TRBV29-1 to TRBJ1-3; D is perhaps TRBD1 (5 bases). Per the germline V gene, CDR1 is SQVTM and CDR2 is ANQGSEA. The CDR3 spans 13 residues. V shed 6 bases and J shed 8 bases, with 17 bases lying between them. The CDR3 protein is CSVGTQQGDTIYF. The DNA of the CDR3 is TGCAGCGTGGGGACTCAACAAGGTGACACCATATATTTT.

This clone was picked up a small number of times. The CDR3 loop reads CASTSWDRGETQYF. The CDR3 DNA is TGTGCCAGCACGTCCTGGGACAGGGGCGAGACCCAGTACTTC. The chain is built from TRBV6-1 and TRBJ2-5, with 10 bases identical to TRBD1. Unmatched junction bases numbered 7, after V lost 7 bases and J lost 5 bases. The V gene's germline CDR1 is MNHNS and CDR2 SASEGT. The CDR3 runs to 14 residues.

The chain combines TRBV7-2 with TRBJ1-1; 8 bases agree with TRBD1. V shed 2 bases, J shed 5 bases, and the junction held 7 bases outside the gene matches. Germline V gene sequence: CDR1 SGHTA, CDR2 FQGNSA. This CDR3 has 15 residues. The CDR3 spells CASSLRRGLGTEAFF. The CDR3 coding sequence is TGTGCCAGCAGCTTACGCAGGGGGCTGGGGACTGAAGCTTTCTTT.

The chain couples TRBV11-2 to TRBJ2-7; TRBD1 aligns across 7 bases. J gave up 3 bases and V 4 bases, and 6 bases lay outside the gene matches. The CDR3 spans 14 residues. Per germline, CDR1 SGHAT and CDR2 FQNNGV. The CDR3 DNA is TGTGCCAGCAGCTCACGGACAGGACACTACGAGCAGTACTTC. This codes for CASSSRTGHYEQYF.

The sample holds many counts of this clone. J is TRBJ2-5 and V is TRBV7-3; the D gene is possibly TRBD1 (5 bases). This CDR3 is built from 13 residues. Germline V lookup: CDR1 SGHTA, CDR2 FQGTGA. The V gene lost 4 bases and the J gene lost 5 bases, with 11 bases spanning the gap. The CDR3 region has the DNA TGTGCCAGCAGCTCCCAGGGAAGTGAGACCCAGTACTTC. Amino acid sequence: CASSSQGSETQYF.

In this sample, this clone turned up a few times. The chain couples TRBV9 to TRBJ1-5, with D unresolved. The germline V gene encodes CDR1 SGDLS and CDR2 YYNGEE. V shed 3 bases and J shed 11 bases, with 15 bases lying between them. The CDR3 spans 13 residues. This CDR3 is CASSAAGSSTQHF. As DNA, the CDR3 is TGTGCCAGCAGCGCCGCGGGGTCTTCGACCCAGCATTTT.

The chain combines TRBV4-1 with TRBJ2-1; 9 bases match TRBD2. V dropped 0 bases and J dropped 0; count of bases not matched to a gene: 9. CDR3 length: 19 residues. Germline V gene sequence: CDR1 MGHRA, CDR2 YSYEKL. CDR3 protein: CASSQDLASGASSYNEQFF. In DNA, the CDR3 is TGCGCCAGCAGCCAAGATCTGGCTAGCGGGGCGAGCTCCTACAATGAGCAGTTCTTC.

This chain links TRBV11-2 with TRBJ1-1; D remains ambiguous. The CDR3 sequence is 13 residues long. V gave up 1 base and J gave up 5 bases, with 8 bases separating them. Per germline, CDR1 SGHAT and CDR2 FQNNGV. CDR3 loop: CASSLVGRTEAFF. CDR3 nucleotide sequence: TGTGCCAGCAGCTTAGTAGGGAGGACTGAAGCTTTCTTT.

This clone was picked up a small number of times. The V and J genes are TRBV7-2 and TRBJ2-7; 8 bases fit TRBD2. V shed 3 bases, J shed 2 bases, and the junction held 6 bases outside the gene matches. The CDR3 loop spans 15 amino acids. Germline CDR1 and CDR2: SGHTA and FQGNSA. CDR3 sequence: CASSFSAGGAYEQYF. CDR3 bases: TGTGCCAGCAGCTTCTCCGCGGGAGGCGCCTACGAGCAGTACTTC.

The chain employs TRBV30 and TRBJ2-1, with a tentative D call TRBD2 (6 bases). V lost 1 base and J 8 bases, leaving 12 bases between the germline ends. The CDR3 is made up of 13 amino acids. CDR1 GTSNPN and CDR2 SVGIG come from the germline V gene (reference sequence). Here the CDR3 DNA reads TGTGCCTGGAGTGGGGGTGGGAGGTATGAGCAGTTCTTC. Amino acids: CAWSGGGRYEQFF.

The genes are TRBV28 and TRBJ2-2, with 12 nucleotides matching TRBD2. V shed 6 bases, J shed 10 bases, and the junction held 6 bases outside the gene matches. There are 14 residues in the CDR3. CDR1 and CDR2 from the germline V gene are MDHEN and SYDVKM. CDR3 sequence reads: CASSPSGGAPELFF. The CDR3 DNA follows: TGTGCCAGCAGCCCTAGCGGGGGGGCCCCGGAGCTGTTTTTT.

The chain uses TRBV6-5 and TRBJ1-5; D possibly corresponds to TRBD1 (6 bases). V was cut by 5 bases and J by 6 bases, with 17 bases left in between. This CDR3 has 15 amino acids. The germline CDR1 and CDR2 sequences are MNHEY and SVGAGI. This chain's CDR3 is CASSTFAGGGQPQHF. CDR3 nucleotides: TGTGCCAGCAGTACCTTTGCGGGGGGCGGTCAGCCCCAGCATTTT.